The 23 T cell receptor beta chains reported below all come from one sample, sequenced in a study of blood T cell repertoires in COVID-19. The assay was immunoSEQ multiplex PCR, and TCRdb's table has in-frame clones only and misses some. The table shows more than 350,000 clones, with 85% to 90% occurring only once. Sequencing input: PBMCs or T cells enriched from blood (not recorded which). Receptors originate from a man aged 18 to 30 who had recovered from COVID-19.

The V and J genes are TRBV18 and TRBJ1-1, with TRBD1 as a possible D gene (6 bases). The CDR3 sequence is 13 residues long. Trimming cost V 6 bases and J 6 bases, with 14 bases left between them. CDR1 KGHSH and CDR2 LQKENI come from the germline V gene. The CDR3 loop is CASSLRGASEAFF. As DNA, the CDR3 is TGTGCCAGCTCTCTACGGGGGGCCTCTGAAGCTTTCTTT.

This chain joins TRBV7-9 and TRBJ2-5, with D possibly being TRBD1 (5 bases). Germline V gives CDR1 SEHNR, CDR2 FQNEAQ (reference sequence). The ends were cut back, 2 bases at V and 1 base at J, with 14 bases in the middle. This CDR3 contains 16 residues. The CDR3 nucleotides read TGTGCCAGCAGCTTAACCAGGGCGCTCCTCCAAGAGACCCAGTACTTC. This codes for CASSLTRALLQETQYF.

The sample holds many counts of this clone. V is TRBV18 and J is TRBJ2-2; D call uncertain. V lost 5 bases to trimming and J lost 1 base, with 11 bases between them. Per the germline V gene, CDR1 is KGHSH and CDR2 is LQKENI. CDR3 length: 15 amino acids. The DNA of the CDR3 is TGTGCCAGCTCAAACAATCAGATGAACACCGGGGAGCTGTTTTTT. It is translated as CASSNNQMNTGELFF. Based on the CDR3 plus reference TRBV18 and TRBJ2-2, the full variable domain is NAGVMQNPRHLVRRRGQEARLRCSPMKGHSHVYWYRQLPEEGLKFMVYLQKENIIDESGMPKERFSAEFPKEGPSILRIQQVVRGDSAAYFCASSNNQMNTGELFFGEGSRLTVL.

V and J are TRBV4-2 and TRBJ2-5, with 10 positions matching TRBD2. Germline assignment: CDR1 LGHNA and CDR2 YNFKEQ. The CDR3 contains 16 residues. V shed 4 bases and J 5 bases; nucleotides not matched to a gene: 10. In DNA, the CDR3 is TGTGCCAGCAGCCGAGCCAGCGGGGGGGCATTGGAGACCCAGTACTTC. Residues: CASSRASGGALETQYF.

The chain employs TRBV3-1 (or the pseudogene TRBV3-2) and TRBJ2-7, with D unclear. Germline values: CDR1 LGHDT, CDR2 YNNKEL (reference sequence). The V gene lost 3 bases and the J gene lost 6 bases, with 6 bases spanning the gap. The CDR3 contains 11 residues. Here the CDR3 reads CASSHSLEQYF. CDR3 sequence (DNA): TGTGCCAGCAGCCACTCTCTCGAGCAGTACTTC.

This clone was counted only a few times. The chain couples TRBV28 to TRBJ1-1; D may be TRBD1 (5 bases). With 6 bases removed from V and 8 bases from J, the gap between germline ends came to 13 bases. Per germline, CDR1 MDHEN and CDR2 SYDVKM. The CDR3 contains 12 residues. CDR3 DNA sequence: TGTGCCAGCAGCTCTATTGGGGGGGAAGCTTTCTTT. Protein product: CASSSIGGEAFF. Complete variable domain (other parts from reference TRBV28 and TRBJ1-1): DVKVTQSSRYLVKRTGEKVFLECVQDMDHENMFWYRQDPGLGLRLIYFSYDVKMKEKGDIPEGYSVSREKKERFSLILESASTNQTSMYLCASSSIGGEAFFGQGTRLTVV.

The gene calls are TRBV6-5 and TRBJ1-6; 8 positions match TRBD1. Losses at the gene ends were 2 bases for V and 7 bases for J; bases not matched to a gene: 4. The V gene's germline CDR1 is MNHEY and CDR2 SVGAGI. The CDR3 totals 15 residues. Written as DNA, the CDR3 is TGTGCCAGCAGTTACGTCAGGGGGCGGAATTCACCCCTCCACTTT. Translation: CASSYVRGRNSPLHF.

This chain connects TRBV18 to TRBJ2-7, with a weak D call TRBD1 (6 bases). Germline lookup yields CDR1 KGHSH and CDR2 LQKENI. V lost 0 bases to trimming and J lost 1 base, with 10 bases between them. The CDR3 consists of 15 residues. For the CDR3, the DNA is TGTGCCAGCTCACCACCGGGACAAGCATCCTACGAGCAGTACTTC. It translates to CASSPPGQASYEQYF.

The chain recombines TRBV5-1 with TRBJ2-1; perhaps TRBD1 as D (7 bases). V was pared by 3 bases and J by 7 bases, with 23 bases between. Germline CDR1 is SGHRS and CDR2 is YFSETQ. The CDR3 runs to 17 residues. CDR3 sequence (DNA): TGCGCCAGCAGCTCAAACAACCCAGGGGGGTTTAGGAATGAGCAGTTCTTC. Protein sequence: CASSSNNPGGFRNEQFF.

The rearrangement joins TRBV19 to TRBJ2-5, with 8 bases matching TRBD1. There are 13 residues in the CDR3. Losses at the gene ends were 4 bases for V and 9 bases for J; bases not matched to a gene: 7. Germline CDR1 reads LNHDA; CDR2 reads SQIVND (reference sequence). CDR3 nucleotide sequence: TGTGCCAGTAGTACCCCGGGGACAGGTTCCCAGTACTTC. Translated: CASSTPGTGSQYF.

This clone was counted once. The chain carries TRBV25-1 and TRBJ2-5; 8 positions agree with TRBD1. The CDR3 consists of 13 residues. CDR1 is MGHDK and CDR2 is SYGVNS in the germline V gene. V was clipped by 6 bases and J by 4 bases; unmatched bases: 4. The CDR3 here is CASSIDRGETQYF. CDR3 nucleotides: TGTGCCAGCAGCATAGACAGGGGAGAGACCCAGTACTTC.

The rearrangement links TRBV9 to TRBJ2-5; TRBD1 might be the D (6 bases). CDR1 and CDR2 from the germline V gene are SGDLS and YYNGEE. V lost 5 bases, J lost 2 bases, and 13 bases lay in between. The CDR3 runs to 14 residues. CDR3 in amino acids: CASSTRGSQETQYF. For the CDR3, the DNA is TGTGCCAGCAGTACCAGGGGAAGTCAAGAGACCCAGTACTTC.

This clone was seen a single time. The chain recombines TRBV5-1 with TRBJ2-2, with TRBD2 matching 10 bases. The CDR3 sequence is 18 residues long. Losses at the gene ends were 3 bases for V and 0 bases for J; bases not matched to a gene: 8. The V gene's germline CDR1 is SGHRS and CDR2 YFSETQ. The CDR3 nucleotides are TGCGCCAGCAGCTCCTTAATTACTAGCGGGGCGAACACCGGGGAGCTGTTTTTT. Translation gives CASSSLITSGANTGELFF.

In its sample, this clone was seen a few times. The chain is built from TRBV29-1 and TRBJ2-2; tentative D call: TRBD1 (6 bases). V dropped 2 bases and J dropped 1 base, with 8 bases sitting between them. Per germline, CDR1 SQVTM and CDR2 ANQGSEA. The CDR3 spans 14 residues. CDR3 protein: CSVEQDRNTGELFF. In nucleotides, the CDR3 is TGCAGCGTTGAACAGGACAGGAACACCGGGGAGCTGTTTTTT.

The chain uses TRBV7-3 and TRBJ1-1, with 7 nucleotides matching TRBD1. The CDR3 is 13 amino acids. CDR1 is SGHTA and CDR2 is FQGTGA in the germline V gene. The J segment lost 8 bases and the V segment lost 5 bases, leaving 8 bases of the junction unmatched. The CDR3 spells CASSDTGAREAFF. CDR3 coding DNA: TGTGCCAGCAGCGACACAGGGGCCCGCGAAGCTTTCTTT.

CDR3 sequence (DNA): TGTGCCAGCAGTCAATTACCGGGACTGGTGTTTTTT. It specifies CASSQLPGLVFF. The chain employs TRBV28 and TRBJ1-4; maybe TRBD1 (5 bases). The CDR3 runs 12 residues. Germline CDR1 is MDHEN and CDR2 is SYDVKM. V shed 5 bases and J shed 15 bases, with 16 bases lying between them.

The CDR3 DNA reads as TGTGCCAGCAGTTTCCCCGCGATTCACGGGACCGGGGAGCTGTTTTTT. Encoded protein: CASSFPAIHGTGELFF. The J gene is TRBJ2-2, the V gene TRBV28; D ambiguous. V was shortened by 3 bases and J by 5 bases, with 16 bases between the two germline ends. In germline, CDR1 is MDHEN, CDR2 SYDVKM. CDR3 size: 16 residues.

The genes are TRBV6-5 and TRBJ1-1; a possible D gene is TRBD1 (6 bases). Germline CDR1 and CDR2: MNHEY and SVGAGI. The V and J ends lost 4 bases and 4 bases respectively, with 10 bases between them. The CDR3 totals 13 residues. Written as DNA, the CDR3 is TGTGCCAGCAGTTCGGGACACCGCACTGAAGCTTTCTTT. This codes for CASSSGHRTEAFF.

The CDR3 region is CASASGTGSYEQYF. In DNA, the CDR3 is TGTGCCAGCGCGTCCGGGACAGGCTCTTACGAGCAGTACTTC. This chain connects TRBV3-1 (or the pseudogene TRBV3-2) to TRBJ2-7; TRBD1 aligns across 8 bases. CDR3 length: 14 amino acids. Per germline, CDR1 LGHDT and CDR2 YNNKEL (reference sequence). With V trimmed by 8 bases and J by 4 bases, 10 bases remained unmatched.

The gene calls are TRBV10-3 and TRBJ1-1, with 9 bases aligning to TRBD1. With V trimmed by 7 bases and J by 7 bases, 13 bases remained unmatched. The CDR3 is made up of 15 amino acids. From germline, CDR1 is ENHRY and CDR2 SYGVKD. As DNA, the CDR3 is TGTGCCATCACACTCGATGACAGGGGGAGTGGTGAAGCTTTCTTT. This gives the protein CAITLDDRGSGEAFF.

The gene calls are TRBV5-1 and TRBJ2-2; 14 bases fit TRBD2. The germline gives CDR1 SGHRS, CDR2 YFSETQ. The CDR3 runs to 20 residues. V shed 4 bases and J 2 bases; nucleotides not matched to a gene: 13. The CDR3 loop reads CASSLRPRLAGGENTGELFF. CDR3 bases: TGCGCCAGCAGCCTGCGCCCGAGACTAGCGGGAGGGGAAAACACCGGGGAGCTGTTTTTT.

The V call is TRBV13, the J call TRBJ2-1, with 9 bases aligning to TRBD2. Germline lookup yields CDR1 PRHDT and CDR2 FYEKMQ (reference sequence). This CDR3 region has 15 residues. The J segment lost 9 bases and the V segment lost 0 bases, leaving 6 bases of the junction unmatched. The CDR3 here is CASSLGGSGGSEQFF. CDR3 bases: TGTGCCAGCAGCTTAGGCGGGAGCGGGGGGAGTGAGCAGTTCTTC.

This chain links TRBV7-6 with TRBJ1-6; D remains ambiguous. Germline V CDR1 and CDR2: SGHVS, FNYEAQ. V was trimmed by 10 bases and J by 0 bases, leaving 13 bases between them. The CDR3 is made up of 15 amino acids. This CDR3 is CATGRDTSYNSPLHF. The CDR3 DNA is TGTGCCACCGGCCGGGATACCTCCTATAATTCACCCCTCCACTTT.